This T cell receptor (beta chain) was sequenced during a study of CD8 T cells in ankylosing spondylitis. Study-wide results and caveats: Significant enrichment of disease-linked clones was reportedly seen in matched ankylosing spondylitis synovial fluid.

V was shortened by 8 bases and J by 6 bases, with 20 bases between the two germline ends. The CDR3 length is 14 residues. In germline, CDR1 is SQVTM, CDR2 ANQGSEA. This clonotype was observed many times. Its antigen is not identified. TCRdb itself ran the 5' RACE reads through MiXCR, one entry per CDR3 protein. The sample contains 300,000 to 400,000 distinct CDR3 sequences, under 15% of which appear only once. The sample comprised blood, either unsorted or a sorted T cell fraction (not recorded which). This sequence joins TRBV29-1 and TRBJ2-1; weak D call: TRBD2 (5 bases). The clonotype originates from a male donor with ankylosing spondylitis or in good health (not recorded which). CDR3 amino acids: CSTKTWEQANEQFF. DNA of the CDR3: TGCAGCACCAAGACCTGGGAGCAGGCCAATGAGCAGTTCTTC.